This entry concerns a single T cell receptor beta chain. These data come from a study of CD8 T cells in Susac syndrome. Reverse transcription of roughly 0.5 to 1 ug RNA was performed with random hexamers. A multiplex approach, immunoSEQ multiplex PCR, amplified TCR beta CDR3 across 54 Vbeta and 13 Jbeta. Using its own MiXCR run on the immunoSEQ multiplex PCR reads, TCRdb lists one record per CDR3 protein. The sample lists about 71,000 distinct CDR3 sequences, 93% occurring once. TCR beta sequencing covered blood CD8+ and CD4+ T cells. V was trimmed by 0 bases and J by 2 bases, leaving 14 bases between them. Germline assignment: CDR1 DFQATT and CDR2 SNEGSKA (reference sequence). The CDR3 extends over 16 amino acids.

Material: CD4+ T cells from PBMCs. This sequence originates from a human donor with Susac syndrome. The rearrangement uses TRBV20-1 and TRBJ1-5; TRBD1 might be the D (5 bases). The CDR3 spells CSARDPRTGGNQPQHF. DNA for the CDR3: TGCAGTGCTAGAGATCCAAGGACGGGGGGCAATCAGCCCCAGCATTTT.